This T cell receptor (beta chain) was recovered during a study of read filtering for tumor transcriptome and immune sequencing. Across the study: DNase treatment preceded whole-transcriptome library preparation.

Findings of the study overall: Dropping single-read clonotypes raised IR-seq and RNA-seq shared-clonotype correlation.

Every patient had bone marrow sampled while the disease was active. The CDR3 consists of 15 residues. V dropped 2 bases and J dropped 8; count of bases not matched to a gene: 6. The library was built from 400 ng RNA with molecular barcoded adaptors for alpha/delta and beta/gamma chains. TCRdb used MiXCR to reprocess the reads, holding one entry per CDR3 protein. Of over 25,000 distinct CDR3 sequences listed, 13% to 15% are singletons. This clonotype was picked up many times. Its antigen is unknown. This TCR was recovered from a donor at least 40 years old with multiple myeloma. Sequencing input: a population of CD138-negative cells sorted from bone marrow. The J gene is TRBJ2-1, the V gene TRBV12-3 or TRBV12-4; 10 bases fit TRBD2. In DNA, the CDR3 is TGTGCCAGCAGTTTAACGCCTAGCGGGAGCTATGAGCAGTTCTTC. Protein: CASSLTPSGSYEQFF.